This TCR beta chain emerged from a study of shared clonotypes between healthy human individuals. Study-wide background: Each donor had three CD4 naive, three CD4 memory, two CD8 naive and one CD8 memory plate. The study, taken as a whole, reports: With few donors, the genetic and exposure-history diversity represented was limited. Non-shared clonotypes had lower generation probabilities than clonotypes shared by all four sorted-subset donors.

Each replicate PCR on the sorted subsets used 150 to 200 ng DNA (around 30,000 T cell genomes). Produced via immunoSEQ multiplex PCR; TCRdb's table is partial and in-frame only. The sample lists just under 95,000 clones, 68% occurring once. V dropped 6 bases and J dropped 1 base, with 16 bases sitting between them. CDR1 is LNHNV, CDR2 YYDKDF, per germline (reference sequence). The CDR3 is 15 residues long. Regarding this clone: Its antigen is not identified.

This clonotype was sampled from a man aged 30 to 45 in good health. The sequenced material came from memory CD8+ T cells sorted from blood. The subset was: CD45RO+ cells pooled with CCR7-negative TemRA cells. V is TRBV15 and J is TRBJ2-7; D is unresolved. This CDR3 is CATSFDLTPSYEQYF. CDR3 in DNA: TGTGCCACCAGTTTCGACCTCACTCCATCCTACGAGCAGTACTTC.